The 9 T cell receptor beta chains below come from one sample, sequenced in a study of T cell responses to AZD1222 COVID-19 vaccine. The method was immunoSEQ multiplex PCR; TCRdb's version includes in-frame clones alone and lacks a portion of them. Of fewer than 150,000 clones listed, approximately 88% are singletons. The starting material was peripheral blood, obtained 28 days after the second AZD1222 dose. The receptors here all came from an adult who received the AZD1222 COVID-19 vaccine.

J is TRBJ1-4 and V is TRBV6-5; 7 nucleotides agree with TRBD1. This CDR3 comprises 13 residues. Germline CDR1 and CDR2: MNHEY and SVGAGI. Trimming cost V 8 bases and J 8 bases; bases outside gene matches: 8. The CDR3 region is CASEGAGKEKLFF. For the CDR3, the DNA is TGTGCCAGCGAGGGGGCAGGCAAGGAAAAACTGTTTTTT.

This clone appeared once. The gene calls are TRBV5-5 and TRBJ2-1; 7 bases are shared with TRBD2. Germline CDR1 SGHKS, CDR2 YYEKEE (reference sequence). Germline trimming cut 4 bases from V and 3 bases from J; bases unmatched to any gene: 7. This CDR3 is 15 amino acids long. The CDR3 DNA follows: TGTGCCAGCAGCCTAAGCGGGGAGAACTACAATGAGCAGTTCTTC. It yields the protein CASSLSGENYNEQFF. The variable domain in full, with the rest retrieved from reference TRBV5-5 and TRBJ2-1, is DAGVTQSPTHLIKTRGQQVTLRCSPISGHKSVSWYQQVLGQGPQFIFQYYEKEERGRGNFPDRFSARQFPNYSSELNVNALLLGDSALYLCASSLSGENYNEQFFGPGTRLTVL.

The chain links TRBV12-5 to TRBJ2-3; D possibly corresponds to TRBD2 (6 bases). Germline values: CDR1 LGHNT, CDR2 FRNRAP. The CDR3 has 16 residues. Trimming stripped 4 bases from V and 2 bases from J, with 16 bases between. The CDR3 is CASGWAGSSNTDTQYF. CDR3 bases: TGTGCTAGTGGTTGGGCGGGATCCTCAAACACAGATACGCAGTATTTT.

This rearrangement joins TRBV10-3 to TRBJ2-3; a weak D match, TRBD2 (6 bases). This CDR3 has 15 amino acids. V gave up 0 bases and J gave up 2 bases, with 9 bases separating them. CDR1 and CDR2 (germline): ENHRY, SYGVKD. CDR3 sequence reads: CAISESAGNTDTQYF. The CDR3 nucleotides read TGTGCCATCAGTGAGTCCGCGGGAAACACAGATACGCAGTATTTT.

This sequence joins TRBV4-3 and TRBJ2-7; TRBD2 matches at 8 bases. J was trimmed by 3 bases and V by 5 bases; bases with no gene match: 12. This CDR3 spans 16 amino acids. Germline lookup yields CDR1 LGHNA and CDR2 YSLEER. The CDR3 nucleotides are TGCGCCAGCAGCACACATCCGGGACTAGACTACTACGAGCAGTACTTC. Translating gives CASSTHPGLDYYEQYF.

V is TRBV5-1 and J is TRBJ2-1; TRBD2 matches 9 bases. The CDR3 spans 17 residues. Germline V lookup: CDR1 SGHRS, CDR2 YFSETQ. J lost 2 bases, V lost 1 base, and 7 bases had no gene match. The CDR3 DNA sequence: TGCGCCAGCAGCTTGATGGGGAAGCGGGGGGCCTACAATGAGCAGTTCTTC. Residues: CASSLMGKRGAYNEQFF. Drawing the rest from reference TRBV5-1 and TRBJ2-1, the complete variable domain is KAGVTQTPRYLIKTRGQQVTLSCSPISGHRSVSWYQQTPGQGLQFLFEYFSETQRNKGNFPGRFSGRQFSNSRSEMNVSTLELGDSALYLCASSLMGKRGAYNEQFFGPGTRLTVL.

The chain has TRBV10-3 and TRBJ2-2, with D perhaps TRBD1 or TRBD2 (5 bases each). The CDR3 runs 16 residues. Looked up from germline, CDR1 is ENHRY and CDR2 is SYGVKD. V lost 2 bases, J lost 7 bases, and 17 bases lay in between. This chain's CDR3 is CAISERSEGQGGELFF. The CDR3 bases are TGTGCCATCAGTGAGCGCTCCGAGGGGCAGGGCGGGGAGCTGTTTTTT.

This clone was counted at least ten times. J is TRBJ1-2 and V is TRBV20-1; D is perhaps TRBD1 (6 bases). Trimming shortened V by 3 bases and J by 0 bases, and 11 bases separated the two germline ends. In germline, CDR1 is DFQATT, CDR2 SNEGSKA (reference sequence). The CDR3 has 14 residues. The CDR3 region is CSASGQGTNYGYTF. CDR3 bases: TGCAGTGCTAGTGGCCAGGGGACTAACTATGGCTACACCTTC.

This chain links TRBV5-4 with TRBJ1-1; D remains ambiguous. CDR3 length equals 13 residues. V was trimmed by 0 bases and J by 4 bases, leaving 7 bases between them. Germline lookup yields CDR1 SGHNT and CDR2 YYREEE (reference sequence). Written as DNA, the CDR3 is TGTGCCAGCAGCTTGGACCGATTCACTGAAGCTTTCTTT. It specifies CASSLDRFTEAFF.